This T cell receptor beta chain was retrieved from a study of T-cell memory formation after mild COVID-19. Whole-study context: Most TCR clusters belonged to a single donor.

Notes on the study in general: Nothing confirmed that second-wave clones peaking on day 37 were specific for SARS-CoV-2. Mainly CM and EM harbored the contracting CD4+ clones; mainly EMRA harbored the CD8+ ones. Clones that shrank (day 15 to 85) were balanced CD4/CD8, whereas later expanders leaned CD4+.

The CDR3 covers 14 residues. With V trimmed by 6 bases and J by 3 bases, 6 bases remained unmatched. Germline V gives CDR1 SGHTA, CDR2 FQGNSA. A single record per CDR3 protein comes from TCRdb applying MiXCR to the 5' RACE reads. The table includes about 400,000 distinct CDR3 sequences, more than 20% detected once. Worth noting for this clonotype: Its antigen is not identified.

The clonotype originates from an adult woman who had mild COVID-19 (a few samples of this study predate the infection). Cell type and time point are not known. The sample taken for sequencing was PBMCs or a T cell subset sorted from them (not recorded which). This chain connects TRBV7-2 to TRBJ2-3, with TRBD2 matching over 7 bases. The CDR3 is CASRTAGLTDTQYF. CDR3 in DNA: TGTGCCAGCAGAACAGCGGGACTTACAGATACGCAGTATTTT.